The entry below gives a single TCR beta chain sequence along with its context. This specimen comes from a study of T cell repertoires in cytomegalovirus infection. A single record per CDR3 protein comes from TCRdb applying MiXCR to the reads. The table includes fewer than 200,000 distinct CDR3 sequences, 15% to 20% detected once. CDR3 size: 18 residues. Germline V gene sequence: CDR1 SGHVS, CDR2 FQNEAQ. V was clipped by 5 bases and J by 5 bases; unmatched bases: 14. The clonotype was recovered from a human donor in good health (CMV status not recorded). Some clones in this sample may be carry-over from other donors' samples. The specimen was PBMCs. V gene TRBV7-8 combines with J gene TRBJ1-5, with TRBD1 matching 11 bases. The CDR3 DNA reads TGTGCCAGCAGCCCCCGATATGGAGGACAGGGGGCACATCAGCCCCAGCATTTT. This codes for CASSPRYGGQGAHQPQHF.